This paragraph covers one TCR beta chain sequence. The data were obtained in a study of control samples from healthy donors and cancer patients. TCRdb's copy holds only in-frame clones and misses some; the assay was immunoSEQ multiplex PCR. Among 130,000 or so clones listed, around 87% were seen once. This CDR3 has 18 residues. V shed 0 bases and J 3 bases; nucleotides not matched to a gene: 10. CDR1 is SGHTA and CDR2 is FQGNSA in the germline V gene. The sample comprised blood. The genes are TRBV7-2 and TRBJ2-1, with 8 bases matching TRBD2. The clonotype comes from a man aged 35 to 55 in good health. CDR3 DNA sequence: TGTGCCAGCAGCTTAGCTAATTTGGCGGGGGGCCTCTACAATGAGCAGTTCTTC. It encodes CASSLANLAGGLYNEQFF.